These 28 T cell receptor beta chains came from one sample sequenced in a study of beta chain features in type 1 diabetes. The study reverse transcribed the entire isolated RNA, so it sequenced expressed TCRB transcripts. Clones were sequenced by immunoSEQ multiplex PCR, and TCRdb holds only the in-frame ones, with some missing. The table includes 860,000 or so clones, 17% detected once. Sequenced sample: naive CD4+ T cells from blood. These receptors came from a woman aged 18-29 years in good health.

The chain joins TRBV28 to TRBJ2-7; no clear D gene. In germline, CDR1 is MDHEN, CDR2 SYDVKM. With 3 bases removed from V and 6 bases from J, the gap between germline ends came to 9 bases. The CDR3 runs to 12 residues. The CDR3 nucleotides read TGTGCCAGCAGTTTTGCGCCTGCCGAGCAGTACTTC. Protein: CASSFAPAEQYF.

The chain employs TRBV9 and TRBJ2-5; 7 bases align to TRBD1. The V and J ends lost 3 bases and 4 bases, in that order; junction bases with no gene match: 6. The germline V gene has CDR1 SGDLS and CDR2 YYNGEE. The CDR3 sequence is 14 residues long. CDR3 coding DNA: TGTGCCAGCAGCGCTACGACAGGGAGAGAGACCCAGTACTTC. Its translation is CASSATTGRETQYF.

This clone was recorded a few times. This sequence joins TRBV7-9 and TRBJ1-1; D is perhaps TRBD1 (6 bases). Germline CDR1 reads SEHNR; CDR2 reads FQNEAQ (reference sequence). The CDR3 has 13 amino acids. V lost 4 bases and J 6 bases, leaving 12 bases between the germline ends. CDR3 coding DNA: TGTGCCAGCAGCTCCGCAGGGGTGGCTGAAGCTTTCTTT. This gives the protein CASSSAGVAEAFF. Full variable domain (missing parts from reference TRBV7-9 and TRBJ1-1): DTGVSQNPRHKITKRGQNVTFRCDPISEHNRLYWYRQTLGQGPEFLTYFQNEAQLEKSRLLSDRFSAERPKGSFSTLEIQRTEQGDSAMYLCASSSAGVAEAFFGQGTRLTVV.

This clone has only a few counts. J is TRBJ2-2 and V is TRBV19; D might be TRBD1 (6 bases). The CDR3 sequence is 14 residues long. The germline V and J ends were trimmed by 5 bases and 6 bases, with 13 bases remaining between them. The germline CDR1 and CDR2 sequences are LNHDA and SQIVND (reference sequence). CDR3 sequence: CASSSVQGPGELFF. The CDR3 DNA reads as TGTGCCAGTAGTTCAGTTCAGGGGCCCGGGGAGCTGTTTTTT.

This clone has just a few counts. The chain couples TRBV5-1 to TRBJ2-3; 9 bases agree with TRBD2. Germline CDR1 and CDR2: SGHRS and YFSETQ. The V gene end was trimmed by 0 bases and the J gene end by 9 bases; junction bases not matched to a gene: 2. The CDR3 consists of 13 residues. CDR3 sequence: CASSLAGTSTQYF. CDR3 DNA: TGCGCCAGCAGCTTGGCCGGGACTAGCACGCAGTATTTT.

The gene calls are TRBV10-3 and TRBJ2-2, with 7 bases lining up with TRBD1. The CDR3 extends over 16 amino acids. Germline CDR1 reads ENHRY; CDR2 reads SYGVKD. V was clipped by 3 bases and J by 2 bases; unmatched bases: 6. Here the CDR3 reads CAISDHGTANTGELFF. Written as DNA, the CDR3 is TGTGCCATCAGTGATCACGGGACAGCAAACACCGGGGAGCTGTTTTTT.

The CDR3 protein is CASRTGYHQPQHF. The CDR3 bases are TGTGCCAGCAGGACAGGGTATCATCAGCCCCAGCATTTT. The rearrangement uses TRBV6-1 and TRBJ1-5; 7 nucleotides align to TRBD1. CDR3 length equals 13 residues. CDR1 and CDR2 from the germline V gene are MNHNS and SASEGT. V dropped 6 bases and J dropped 5; count of bases not matched to a gene: 4.

CDR3 protein: CASSGRGGITDTQYF. The CDR3 DNA is TGTGCCAGCAGCGGGCGGGGGGGAATCACAGATACGCAGTATTTT. The chain links TRBV5-4 to TRBJ2-3, with 9 bases aligning to TRBD2. Looked up from germline, CDR1 is SGHNT and CDR2 is YYREEE (reference sequence). The CDR3 covers 15 residues. V lost 4 bases and J lost 2; bases outside the gene matches: 5.

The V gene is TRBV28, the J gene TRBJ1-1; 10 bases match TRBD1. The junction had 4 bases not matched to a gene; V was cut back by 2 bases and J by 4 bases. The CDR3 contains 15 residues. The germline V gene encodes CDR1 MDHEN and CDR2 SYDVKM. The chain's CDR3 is CASSLDRGLGTEAFF. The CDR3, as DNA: TGTGCCAGCAGTTTAGACAGGGGGCTTGGCACTGAAGCTTTCTTT.

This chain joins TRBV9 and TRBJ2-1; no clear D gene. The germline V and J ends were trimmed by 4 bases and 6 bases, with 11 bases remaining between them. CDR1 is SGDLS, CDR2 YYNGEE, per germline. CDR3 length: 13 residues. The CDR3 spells CASSLASVNEQFF. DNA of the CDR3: TGTGCCAGCAGCTTAGCATCGGTCAATGAGCAGTTCTTC.

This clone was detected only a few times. The CDR3 DNA reads as TGTGCCAGCAGCTCCTCAACTAGCGGGAGGTACTACAATGAGCAGTTCTTC. It is translated as CASSSSTSGRYYNEQFF. The V and J genes are TRBV5-5 and TRBJ2-1; TRBD2 aligns across 12 bases. The V segment lost 3 bases and the J segment 3 bases; nucleotides outside the gene matches: 7. The CDR3 covers 17 residues. Germline-derived CDR1 and CDR2 are SGHKS and YYEKEE (reference sequence).

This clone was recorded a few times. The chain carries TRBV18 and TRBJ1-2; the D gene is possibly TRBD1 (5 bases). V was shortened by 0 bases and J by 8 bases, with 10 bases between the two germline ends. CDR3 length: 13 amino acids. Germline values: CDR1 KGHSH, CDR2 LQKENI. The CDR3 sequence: CASSPPTRDGYTF. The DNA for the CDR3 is TGTGCCAGCTCACCACCCACCAGGGACGGCTACACCTTC.

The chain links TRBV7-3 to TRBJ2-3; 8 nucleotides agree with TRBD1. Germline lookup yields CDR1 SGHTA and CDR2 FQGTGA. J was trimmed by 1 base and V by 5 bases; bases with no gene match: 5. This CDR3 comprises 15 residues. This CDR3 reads CASSQGATRTDTQYF. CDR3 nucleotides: TGTGCCAGCAGCCAGGGGGCGACCCGCACAGATACGCAGTATTTT.

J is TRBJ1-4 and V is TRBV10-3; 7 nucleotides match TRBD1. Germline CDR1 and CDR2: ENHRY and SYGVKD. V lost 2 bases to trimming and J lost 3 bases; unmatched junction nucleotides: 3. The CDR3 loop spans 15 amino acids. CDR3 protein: CAISEGTEANEKLFF. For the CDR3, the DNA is TGTGCCATCAGTGAGGGGACAGAGGCTAATGAAAAACTGTTTTTT.

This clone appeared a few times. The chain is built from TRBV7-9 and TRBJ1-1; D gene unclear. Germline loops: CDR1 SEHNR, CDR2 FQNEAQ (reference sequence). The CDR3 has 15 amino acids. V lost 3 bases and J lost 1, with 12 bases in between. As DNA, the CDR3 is TGTGCCAGCAGCTTTTACGCCCGGGAGAACACTGAAGCTTTCTTT. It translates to CASSFYARENTEAFF.

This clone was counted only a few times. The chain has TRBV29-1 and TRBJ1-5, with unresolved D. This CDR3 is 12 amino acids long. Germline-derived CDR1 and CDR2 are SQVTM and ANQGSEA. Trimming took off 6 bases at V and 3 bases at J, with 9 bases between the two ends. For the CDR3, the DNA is TGCAGCGTGCAGGACCCCAATCAGCCCCAGCATTTT. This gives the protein CSVQDPNQPQHF. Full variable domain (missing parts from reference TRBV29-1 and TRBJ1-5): SAVISQKPSRDICQRGTSLTIQCQVDSQVTMMFWYRQQPGQSLTLIATANQGSEATYESGFVIDKFPISRPNLTFSTLTVSNMSPEDSSIYLCSVQDPNQPQHFGDGTRLSIL.

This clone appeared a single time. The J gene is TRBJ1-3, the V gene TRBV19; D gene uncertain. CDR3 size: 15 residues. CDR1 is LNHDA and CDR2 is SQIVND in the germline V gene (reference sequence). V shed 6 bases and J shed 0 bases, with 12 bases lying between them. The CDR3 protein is CASRRTGSSGNTIYF. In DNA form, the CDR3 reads TGTGCCAGTAGGAGGACGGGAAGCTCTGGAAACACCATATATTTT.

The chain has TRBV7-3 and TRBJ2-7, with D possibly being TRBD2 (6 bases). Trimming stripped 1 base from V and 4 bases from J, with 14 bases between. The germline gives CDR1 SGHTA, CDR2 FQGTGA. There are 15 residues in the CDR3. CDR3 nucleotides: TGTGCCAGCAGCTTAAGGCCCGCGGGGATGTACGAGCAGTACTTC. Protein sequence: CASSLRPAGMYEQYF.

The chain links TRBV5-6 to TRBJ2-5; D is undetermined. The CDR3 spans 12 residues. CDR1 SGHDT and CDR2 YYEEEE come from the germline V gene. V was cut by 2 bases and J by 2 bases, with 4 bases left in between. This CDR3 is CASSFAQETQYF. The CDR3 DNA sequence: TGTGCCAGCAGCTTTGCTCAAGAGACCCAGTACTTC.

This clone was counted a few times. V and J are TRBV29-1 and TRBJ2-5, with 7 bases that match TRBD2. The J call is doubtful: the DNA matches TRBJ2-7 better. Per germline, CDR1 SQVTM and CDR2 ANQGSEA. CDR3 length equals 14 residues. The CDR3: CSVETSTGGYEQYF. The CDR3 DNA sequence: TGCAGCGTTGAAACATCCACGGGGGGTTACGAGCAGTACTTC.

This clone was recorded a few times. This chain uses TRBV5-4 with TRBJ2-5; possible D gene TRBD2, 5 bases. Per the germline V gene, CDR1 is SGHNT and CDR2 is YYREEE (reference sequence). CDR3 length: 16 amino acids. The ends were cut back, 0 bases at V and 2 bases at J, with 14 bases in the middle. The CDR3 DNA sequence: TGTGCCAGCAGCTTGGCGGCCGGGAACCCTCAAGAGACCCAGTACTTC. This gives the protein CASSLAAGNPQETQYF.

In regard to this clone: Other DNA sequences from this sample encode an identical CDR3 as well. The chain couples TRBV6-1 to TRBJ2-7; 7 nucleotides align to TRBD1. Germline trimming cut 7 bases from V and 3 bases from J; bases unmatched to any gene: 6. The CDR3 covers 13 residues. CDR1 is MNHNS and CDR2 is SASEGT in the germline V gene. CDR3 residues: CASTRDSLYEQYF. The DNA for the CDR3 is TGTGCCAGCACCCGGGACAGCCTCTACGAGCAGTACTTC.

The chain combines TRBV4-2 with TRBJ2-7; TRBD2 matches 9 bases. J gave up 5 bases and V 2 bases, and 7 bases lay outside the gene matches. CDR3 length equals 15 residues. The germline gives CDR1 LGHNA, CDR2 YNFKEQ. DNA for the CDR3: TGTGCCAGCAGCCAAACTTGGACTAGCGATCACGAGCAGTACTTC. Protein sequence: CASSQTWTSDHEQYF.

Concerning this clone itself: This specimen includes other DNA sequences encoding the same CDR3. CDR3 DNA: TGTGCCAGTAACCGGGATGGAAATGAGCAGTTCTTC. Translating gives CASNRDGNEQFF. The gene calls are TRBV2 and TRBJ2-1; possible D gene TRBD2, 5 bases. The CDR3 extends over 12 amino acids. V lost 9 bases to trimming and J lost 7 bases, with 13 bases between them. Germline V lookup: CDR1 SNHLY, CDR2 FYNNEI.

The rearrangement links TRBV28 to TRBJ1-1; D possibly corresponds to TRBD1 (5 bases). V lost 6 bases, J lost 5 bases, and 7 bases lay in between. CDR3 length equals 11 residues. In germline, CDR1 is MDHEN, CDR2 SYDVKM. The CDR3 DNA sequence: TGTGCCAGCAGGACAGCAACTGAAGCTTTCTTT. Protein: CASRTATEAFF.

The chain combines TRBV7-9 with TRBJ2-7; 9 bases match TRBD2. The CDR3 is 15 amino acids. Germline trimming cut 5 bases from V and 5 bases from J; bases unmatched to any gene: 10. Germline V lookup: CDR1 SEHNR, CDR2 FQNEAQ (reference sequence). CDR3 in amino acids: CASSKSGRPSDEQYF. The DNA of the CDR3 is TGTGCCAGCAGCAAGAGCGGGAGGCCGTCCGACGAGCAGTACTTC.

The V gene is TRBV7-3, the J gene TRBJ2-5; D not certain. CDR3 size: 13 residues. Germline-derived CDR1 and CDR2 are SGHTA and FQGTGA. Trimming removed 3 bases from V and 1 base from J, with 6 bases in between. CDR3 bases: TGTGCCAGCAGCTTGGTCGTCCAAGAGACCCAGTACTTC. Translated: CASSLVVQETQYF.

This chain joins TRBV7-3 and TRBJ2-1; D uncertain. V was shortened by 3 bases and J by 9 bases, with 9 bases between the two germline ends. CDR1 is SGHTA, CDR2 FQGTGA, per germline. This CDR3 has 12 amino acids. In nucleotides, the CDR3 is TGTGCCAGCAGCTTCTACGGTGCTGAGCAGTTCTTC. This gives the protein CASSFYGAEQFF. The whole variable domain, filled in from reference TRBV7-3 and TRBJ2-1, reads GAGVSQTPSNKVTEKGKYVELRCDPISGHTALYWYRQSLGQGPEFLIYFQGTGAADDSGLPNDRFFAVRPEGSVSTLKIQRTERGDSAVYLCASSFYGAEQFFGPGTRLTVL.